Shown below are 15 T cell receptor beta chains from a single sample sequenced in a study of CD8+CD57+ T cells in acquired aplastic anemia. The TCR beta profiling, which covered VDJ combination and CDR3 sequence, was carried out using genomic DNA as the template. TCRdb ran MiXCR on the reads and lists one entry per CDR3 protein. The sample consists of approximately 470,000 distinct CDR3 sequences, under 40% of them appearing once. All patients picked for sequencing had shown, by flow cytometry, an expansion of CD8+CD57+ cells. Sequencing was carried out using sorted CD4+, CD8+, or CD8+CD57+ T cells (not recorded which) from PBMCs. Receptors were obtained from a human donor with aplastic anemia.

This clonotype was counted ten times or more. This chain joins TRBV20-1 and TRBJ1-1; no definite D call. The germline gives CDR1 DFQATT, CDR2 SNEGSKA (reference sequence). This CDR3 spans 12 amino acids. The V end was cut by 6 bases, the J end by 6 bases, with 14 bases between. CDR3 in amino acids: CSALGNEAEAFF. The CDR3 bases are TGCAGTGCCCTCGGGAACGAGGCTGAAGCTTTCTTT.

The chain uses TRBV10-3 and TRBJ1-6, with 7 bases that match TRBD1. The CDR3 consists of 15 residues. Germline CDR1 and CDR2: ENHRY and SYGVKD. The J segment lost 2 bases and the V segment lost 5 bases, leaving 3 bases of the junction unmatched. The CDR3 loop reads CAISRDSPYNSPLHF. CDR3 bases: TGTGCCATCAGTAGGGACAGCCCCTATAATTCACCCCTCCACTTT.

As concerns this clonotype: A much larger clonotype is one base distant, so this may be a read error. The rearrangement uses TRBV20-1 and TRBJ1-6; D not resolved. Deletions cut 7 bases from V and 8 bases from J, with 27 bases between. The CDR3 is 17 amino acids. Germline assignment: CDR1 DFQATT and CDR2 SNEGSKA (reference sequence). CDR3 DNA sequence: TGCAGTGTTAGTCCCGGCAACCGCCGAACCTGGGATTCACCCCTCCACTTT. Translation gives CSVSPGNRRTWDSPLHF.

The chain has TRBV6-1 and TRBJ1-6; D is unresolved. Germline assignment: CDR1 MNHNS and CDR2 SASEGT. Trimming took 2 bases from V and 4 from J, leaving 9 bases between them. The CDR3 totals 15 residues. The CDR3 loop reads CASSELESYNSPLHF. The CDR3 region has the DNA TGTGCCAGCAGTGAACTTGAGTCTTATAATTCACCCCTCCACTTT.

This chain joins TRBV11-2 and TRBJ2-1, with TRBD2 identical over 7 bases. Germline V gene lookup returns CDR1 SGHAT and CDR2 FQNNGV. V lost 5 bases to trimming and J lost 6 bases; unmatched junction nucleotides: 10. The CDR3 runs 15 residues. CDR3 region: CASSPAGTTCNEQFF. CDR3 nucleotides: TGTGCCAGCAGCCCAGCTGGGACTACCTGCAATGAGCAGTTCTTC.

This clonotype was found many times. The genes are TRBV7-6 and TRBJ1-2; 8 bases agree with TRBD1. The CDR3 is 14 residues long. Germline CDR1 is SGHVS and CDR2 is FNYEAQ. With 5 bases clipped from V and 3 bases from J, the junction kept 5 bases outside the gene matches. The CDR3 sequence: CASSTDRVDYGYTF. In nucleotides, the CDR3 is TGTGCCAGCAGCACGGACAGGGTAGACTATGGCTACACCTTC.

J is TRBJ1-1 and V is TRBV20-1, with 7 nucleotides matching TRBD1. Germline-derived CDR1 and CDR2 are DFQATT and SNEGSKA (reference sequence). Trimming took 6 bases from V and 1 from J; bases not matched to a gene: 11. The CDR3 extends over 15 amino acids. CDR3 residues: CSARGGGQKNTEAFF. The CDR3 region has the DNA TGCAGTGCCCGAGGAGGGGGACAGAAGAACACTGAAGCTTTCTTT.

DNA of the CDR3: TGCAGCGACCAGACAGCTCAAGAGACCCAGTACTTC. This codes for CSDQTAQETQYF. The V gene is TRBV29-1, the J gene TRBJ2-5; a possible D gene is TRBD1 (5 bases). V lost 7 bases and J 2 bases, leaving 11 bases between the germline ends. The CDR3 length is 12 residues. CDR1 and CDR2 (germline): SQVTM, ANQGSEA.

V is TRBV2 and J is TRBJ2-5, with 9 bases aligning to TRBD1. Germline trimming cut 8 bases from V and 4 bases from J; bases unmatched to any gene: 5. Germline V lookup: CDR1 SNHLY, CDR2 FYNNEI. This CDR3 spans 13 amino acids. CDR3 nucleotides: TGTGCCAGCCGACAGGGGGGCAGAGAGACCCAGTACTTC. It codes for CASRQGGRETQYF.

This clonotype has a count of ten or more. The CDR3: CASSSRRGHGYTF. For the CDR3, the DNA is TGTGCCAGCAGTTCACGACGGGGGCATGGCTACACCTTC. The V and J genes are TRBV12-3 or TRBV12-4 and TRBJ1-2; the D gene is possibly TRBD1 (6 bases). Trimming stripped 4 bases from V and 6 bases from J, with 12 bases between. The CDR3 runs to 13 residues.

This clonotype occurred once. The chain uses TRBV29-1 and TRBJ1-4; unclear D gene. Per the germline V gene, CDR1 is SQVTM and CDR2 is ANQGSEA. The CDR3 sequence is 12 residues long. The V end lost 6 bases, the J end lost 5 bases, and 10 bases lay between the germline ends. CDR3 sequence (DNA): TGCAGCGTGCGGACTGGAAATGAAAAACTGTTTTTT. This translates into CSVRTGNEKLFF.

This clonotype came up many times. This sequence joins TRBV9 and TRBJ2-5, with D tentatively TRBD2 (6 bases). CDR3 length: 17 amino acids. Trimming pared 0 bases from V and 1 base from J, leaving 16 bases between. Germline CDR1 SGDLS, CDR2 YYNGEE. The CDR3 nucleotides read TGTGCCAGCAGCGTAGGAGACGCGACTAGACTCCAAGAGACCCAGTACTTC. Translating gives CASSVGDATRLQETQYF.

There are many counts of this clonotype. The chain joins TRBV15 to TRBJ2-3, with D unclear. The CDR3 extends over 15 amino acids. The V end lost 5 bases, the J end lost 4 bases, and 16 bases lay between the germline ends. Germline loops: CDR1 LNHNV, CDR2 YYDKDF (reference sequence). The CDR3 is CATSAGPQSPDTQYF. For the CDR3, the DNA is TGTGCCACCAGCGCCGGGCCCCAGAGCCCAGATACGCAGTATTTT.

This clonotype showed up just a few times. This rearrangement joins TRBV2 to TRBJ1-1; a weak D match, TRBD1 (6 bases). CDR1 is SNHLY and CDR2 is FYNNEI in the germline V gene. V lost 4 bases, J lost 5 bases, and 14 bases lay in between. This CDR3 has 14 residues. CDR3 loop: CASSGGGGTTEAFF. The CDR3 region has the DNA TGTGCCAGCAGTGGTGGGGGGGGGACAACTGAAGCTTTCTTT.

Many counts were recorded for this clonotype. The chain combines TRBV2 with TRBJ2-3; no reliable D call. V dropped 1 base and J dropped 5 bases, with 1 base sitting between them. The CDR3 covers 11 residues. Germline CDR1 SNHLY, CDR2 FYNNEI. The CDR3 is CASSEEDTQYF. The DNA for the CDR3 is TGTGCCAGCAGTGAAGAAGATACGCAGTATTTT.